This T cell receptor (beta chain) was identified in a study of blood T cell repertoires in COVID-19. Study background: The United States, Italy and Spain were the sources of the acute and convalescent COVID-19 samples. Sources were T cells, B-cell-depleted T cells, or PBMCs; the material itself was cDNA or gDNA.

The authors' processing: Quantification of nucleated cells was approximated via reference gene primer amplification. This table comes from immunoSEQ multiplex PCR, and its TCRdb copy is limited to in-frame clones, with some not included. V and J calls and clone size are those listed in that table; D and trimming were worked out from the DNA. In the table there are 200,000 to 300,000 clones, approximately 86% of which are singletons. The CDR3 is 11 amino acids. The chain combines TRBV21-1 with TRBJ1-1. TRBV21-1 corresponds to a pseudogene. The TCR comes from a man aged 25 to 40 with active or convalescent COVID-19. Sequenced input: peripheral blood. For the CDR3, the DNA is TGTGCCAGCAGCCCCGAGGGGGGGGCTTTCTTT. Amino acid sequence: CASSPEGGAFF.